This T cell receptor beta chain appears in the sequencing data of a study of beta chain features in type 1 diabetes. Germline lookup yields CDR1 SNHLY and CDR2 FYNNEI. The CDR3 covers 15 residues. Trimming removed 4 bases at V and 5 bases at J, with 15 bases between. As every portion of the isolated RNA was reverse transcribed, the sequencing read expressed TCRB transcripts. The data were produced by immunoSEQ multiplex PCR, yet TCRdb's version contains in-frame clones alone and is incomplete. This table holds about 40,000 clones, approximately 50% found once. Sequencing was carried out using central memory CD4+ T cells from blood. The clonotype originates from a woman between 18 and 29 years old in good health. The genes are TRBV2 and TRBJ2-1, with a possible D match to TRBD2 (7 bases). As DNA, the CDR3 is TGTGCCAGCAGTGCCTTGGCGGGGGCAAACAATGAGCAGTTCTTC. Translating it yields CASSALAGANNEQFF. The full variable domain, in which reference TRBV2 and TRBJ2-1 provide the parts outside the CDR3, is EPEVTQTPSHQVTQMGQEVILRCVPISNHLYFYWYRQILGQKVEFLVSFYNNEISEKSEIFDDQFSVERPDGSNFTLKIRSTKLEDSAMYFCASSALAGANNEQFFGPGTRLTVL.